The rows below give T cell receptor beta chains drawn from one sample of a study of shared clonotypes between healthy human individuals. The table came from immunoSEQ multiplex PCR; TCRdb's copy has only in-frame clones and leaves some out. This sample carries roughly 2,000,000 clones, approximately 92% of them seen once, and the ten largest clones take 1.5% to 2%. The specimen was naive CD8+ T cells from PBMCs. The origin of the receptors is a man aged 18-30 years in good health. Some clones in this sample may be carry-over from other donors' samples. CDR3s include the opening cysteine and the closing phenylalanine or tryptophan. The order of the fields is D gene, J gene, clone size, V gene, CDR3 protein, CDR3 DNA. A D gene is named only where the DNA matches it firmly. Size is stated for part of the rows, as once, few or many counts, or as a class when the clone is expanded.

>NA|TRBJ1-5|NA|TRBV29-1
CSVVLSGAQHF
TGCAGCGTTGTATTAAGTGGGGCCCAGCATTTT
>TRBD1|TRBJ2-7|NA|TRBV29-1
CSVGDRGSYEQYF
TGCAGCGTTGGAGACAGGGGTTCCTACGAGCAGTACTTC
>NA|TRBJ1-1|NA|TRBV7-9
CASSLPASGAGTEAFF
TGTGCCAGCAGCTTACCTGCCTCAGGGGCTGGCACTGAAGCTTTCTTT
>NA|TRBJ1-3|NA|TRBV10-3
CAISEIPPLSGNTIYF
TGTGCCATCAGTGAGATTCCGCCACTCTCTGGAAACACCATATATTTT
>NA|TRBJ2-7|NA|TRBV9
CASSPSPGTYEQYF
TGTGCCAGCAGCCCATCCCCGGGAACCTACGAGCAGTACTTC
>NA|TRBJ1-1|NA|TRBV5-1
CASSLESLVMNTEAFF
TGCGCCAGCAGCTTGGAGTCGTTAGTTATGAACACTGAAGCTTTCTTT
>NA|TRBJ2-7|NA|TRBV5-1
CASSTGLSSYEQYF
TGCGCCAGCAGCACGGGACTGAGCTCCTACGAGCAGTACTTC
>NA|TRBJ1-3|NA|TRBV6-4
CASRDGSSSGNTIYF
TGTGCCAGCAGGGACGGATCATCCTCTGGAAACACCATATATTTT
>NA|TRBJ1-4|NA|TRBV10-3
CAISELGGDNEKLFF
TGTGCCATCAGTGAGCTAGGGGGAGATAATGAAAAACTGTTTTTT
>TRBD2|TRBJ2-2|NA|TRBV13
CASSYDGGLAGEAGELFF
TGTGCCAGCAGCTACGATGGGGGGCTAGCGGGAGAGGCCGGGGAGCTGTTTTTT
>NA|TRBJ1-2|NA|TRBV4-1
CASSQRLGTVNYGYTF
TGCGCCAGCAGCCAACGCCTAGGGACGGTTAACTATGGCTACACCTTC
>TRBD1|TRBJ2-3|NA|TRBV7-9
CASSSRDRGTDTQYF
TGTGCCAGCAGCTCCCGGGACAGGGGAACAGATACGCAGTATTTT
>NA|TRBJ2-1|NA|TRBV28
CASSLYFNEQFF
TGTGCCAGCAGTTTGTATTTCAATGAGCAGTTCTTC
>NA|TRBJ2-7|NA|TRBV27
CASSYGTSYEQYF
TGTGCCAGCAGTTACGGGACTTCCTACGAGCAGTACTTC
>NA|TRBJ1-1|NA|TRBV7-9
CASSLVYRNTEAFF
TGTGCCAGCAGCTTAGTATACAGAAACACTGAAGCTTTCTTT
>TRBD2|TRBJ2-1|NA|TRBV9
CASSVVGTGTSSYNEQFF
TGTGCCAGCAGCGTAGTTGGGACCGGGACTAGCTCTTACAATGAGCAGTTCTTC
>NA|TRBJ2-6|NA|TRBV27
CASSLSGHKTGANVLTF
TGTGCCAGCAGTTTATCGGGACACAAGACTGGGGCCAACGTCCTGACTTTC
>NA|TRBJ1-4|NA|TRBV15
CATSPDRTPEKLFF
TGTGCCACCAGCCCTGACAGGACACCCGAAAAACTGTTTTTT
>NA|TRBJ2-1|NA|TRBV15
CATSRGSGSSYNEQFF
TGTGCCACCAGCAGAGGGAGCGGGTCCTCCTACAATGAGCAGTTCTTC
>NA|TRBJ1-1|NA|TRBV27
CASSSRLNTEAFF
TGTGCCAGCAGTTCCCGATTGAACACTGAAGCTTTCTTT
>NA|TRBJ2-7|once|TRBV27
CASSPYGKSYEQYF
TGTGCCAGCAGTCCATACGGGAAATCCTACGAGCAGTACTTC
>NA|TRBJ1-1|NA|TRBV27
CASSLVAGLVNTEAFF
TGTGCCAGCAGTTTGGTGGCAGGGCTCGTGAACACTGAAGCTTTCTTT
>TRBD2|TRBJ2-1|NA|TRBV7-2
CASRPTSGRAFEQFF
TGTGCCAGCAGACCGACTAGCGGGAGGGCCTTTGAGCAGTTCTTC
>TRBD2|TRBJ2-1|NA|TRBV11-2
CASSLGLRLASNEQFF
TGTGCCAGCAGCTTAGGTTTGAGACTAGCGTCCAATGAGCAGTTCTTC
>TRBD2|TRBJ2-2|NA|TRBV7-9
CASSPGLVAGELFF
TGTGCCAGCAGCCCGGGACTAGTCGCCGGGGAGCTGTTTTTT
>NA|TRBJ1-3|NA|TRBV4-1
CASSLDPVRGNTIYF
TGCGCCAGCAGCCTCGACCCCGTACGAGGAAACACCATATATTTT
>NA|TRBJ2-1|NA|TRBV11-2
CASSLDTGSSYNEQFF
TGTGCCAGCAGCTTAGATACGGGTAGCTCCTACAATGAGCAGTTCTTC
>NA|TRBJ1-4|NA|TRBV14
CASSQTHGGKLFF
TGTGCCAGCAGCCAAACCCATGGGGGAAAACTGTTTTTT
>NA|TRBJ2-5|NA|TRBV18
CASSPDRGGEETQYF
TGTGCCAGCTCACCCGATCGAGGAGGGGAAGAGACCCAGTACTTC
>NA|TRBJ2-7|NA|TRBV27
CASSLRARADEQYF
TGTGCCAGCAGTTTGAGGGCCAGGGCGGACGAGCAGTACTTC
>TRBD2|TRBJ2-7|once|TRBV30
CAWSGFEGTSDGYEQYF
TGTGCCTGGAGTGGCTTTGAAGGGACTAGCGATGGTTACGAGCAGTACTTC
>NA|TRBJ1-4|NA|TRBV5-4
CASSPHGAAGEKLFF
TGTGCCAGCAGCCCTCACGGGGCGGCGGGGGAAAAACTGTTTTTT
>NA|TRBJ1-5|NA|TRBV7-9
CASSPTEGAVNQPQHF
TGTGCCAGCAGCCCCACTGAGGGAGCAGTCAATCAGCCCCAGCATTTT
>NA|TRBJ2-7|NA|TRBV13
CASSSVVGWAEQYF
TGTGCCAGCAGCTCGGTTGTCGGCTGGGCCGAGCAGTACTTC
>NA|TRBJ1-1|NA|TRBV2
CASSDFSGVNTEAFF
TGTGCCAGCAGTGATTTTTCAGGGGTGAACACTGAAGCTTTCTTT
>TRBD1|TRBJ2-3|NA|TRBV6-4
CASSRYRGRQDTQYF
TGTGCCAGCAGTCGCTACAGGGGGCGCCAAGATACGCAGTATTTT
>TRBD1|TRBJ2-1|NA|TRBV25-1
CATRPGTANNEQFF
TGTGCCACCAGACCCGGGACAGCCAACAATGAGCAGTTCTTC
>NA|TRBJ1-1|few|TRBV28
CASLVDPQGTEAFF
TGTGCCAGCCTCGTGGACCCCCAGGGCACTGAAGCTTTCTTT
>NA|TRBJ2-7|NA|TRBV6-1
CASSEGRSPYEQYF
TGTGCCAGCAGTGAAGGCAGGTCTCCCTACGAGCAGTACTTC
>NA|TRBJ1-5|NA|TRBV11-2
CASSLGPSNQPQHF
TGTGCCAGCAGCTTAGGGCCATCCAATCAGCCCCAGCATTTT
>NA|TRBJ1-5|NA|TRBV5-6
CASSLARSNQPQHF
TGTGCCAGCAGCTTGGCAAGGAGCAATCAGCCCCAGCATTTT
>NA|TRBJ2-7|NA|TRBV7-2
CASSSPPHIQYF
TGTGCCAGCAGCTCCCCCCCCCACATCCAGTACTTC
>TRBD1|TRBJ1-3|NA|TRBV7-2
CASSEPLTGIFSGNTIYF
TGTGCCAGCAGCGAACCACTGACAGGGATTTTCTCTGGAAACACCATATATTTT
>NA|TRBJ2-7|NA|TRBV10-3
CAISDRDTGYEQYF
TGTGCCATCAGTGACCGGGACACGGGATACGAGCAGTACTTC
>TRBD1|TRBJ2-7|NA|TRBV10-3
CAISDPPGQGAWEQYF
TGTGCCATCAGTGACCCTCCGGGACAGGGGGCGTGGGAGCAGTACTTC
>TRBD1|TRBJ2-7|NA|TRBV14
CASSPTQGPSYEQYF
TGTGCCAGCAGCCCAACACAGGGGCCTTCCTACGAGCAGTACTTC
>TRBD1|TRBJ2-7|NA|TRBV5-4
CASGDRMSEQYF
TGTGCCAGCGGGGACAGGATGAGCGAGCAGTACTTC
>NA|TRBJ1-5|NA|TRBV21-1
CASKGSGTGKHQPQHF
TGTGCCAGCAAGGGTTCCGGGACAGGGAAGCATCAGCCCCAGCATTTT